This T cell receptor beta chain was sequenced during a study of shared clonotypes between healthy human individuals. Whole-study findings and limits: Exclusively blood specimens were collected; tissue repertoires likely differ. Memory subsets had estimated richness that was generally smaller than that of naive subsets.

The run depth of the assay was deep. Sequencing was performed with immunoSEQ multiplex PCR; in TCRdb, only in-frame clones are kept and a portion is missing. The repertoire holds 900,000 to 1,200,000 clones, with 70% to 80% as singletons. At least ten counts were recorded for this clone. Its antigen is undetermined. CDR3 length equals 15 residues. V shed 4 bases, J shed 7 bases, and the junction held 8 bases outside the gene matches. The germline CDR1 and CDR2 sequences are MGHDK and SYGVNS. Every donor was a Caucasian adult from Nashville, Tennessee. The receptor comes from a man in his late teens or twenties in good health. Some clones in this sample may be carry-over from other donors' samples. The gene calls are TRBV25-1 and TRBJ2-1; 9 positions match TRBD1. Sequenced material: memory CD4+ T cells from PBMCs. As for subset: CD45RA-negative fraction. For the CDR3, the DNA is TGTGCCAGCAGTGCGGGACAGGGATGGTCAAATGAGCAGTTCTTC. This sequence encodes CASSAGQGWSNEQFF.